This TCR beta chain was sequenced during a study of tumor and adjacent non-tumor tissue in lung cancer. Study in general: Histology: 12 adenocarcinoma, 2 squamous cell carcinoma, 1 small cell lung cancer.

Points from the study as a whole: Patients with more diverse tumor TCRs had worse survival. Compared with tumor, normal lung showed significantly lower TCR diversity. Top 100 clones took a larger repertoire share in normal lung.

The library came from three nested PCR rounds adapted from ARM-PCR protocols. TCRdb reprocessed the multiplex PCR reads with MiXCR, giving one entry per CDR3 protein. The sample yields tens of thousands of distinct CDR3 sequences, roughly 80% seen once. Germline V gene lookup returns CDR1 SGHAT and CDR2 FQNNGV. The CDR3 runs 13 residues. With respect to this clonotype: What it recognizes is unknown.

This sample's RNA came from whole unsorted tissue. The normal lung tissue was taken more than 3 cm from the tumor edge. The source is a man between 60 and 75 years old with non-small cell lung cancer. Sequencing used distant non-tumor lung tissue. The chain employs TRBV11-2 and TRBJ2-7; D is undetermined. The CDR3 spells CFSSLDTLYEQYF. CDR3 bases: TGTTTCAGCAGCTTAGACACGCTATACGAGCAGTACTTC.